The present T cell receptor beta chain was sequenced within a study of blood T cell repertoires in COVID-19 (dated by TCRdb to about 2020). With respect to the entire study: The collaborator samples originated in the United States, Italy and Spain and spanned the acute and convalescent phases of COVID-19. The material from the prospective study consisted of cDNA or gDNA derived from T cells, B-cell-depleted T cells, or PBMCs. Deeply sampled blood TCRbeta repertoires from subjects exposed to, actively infected with, or recovered from COVID-19 were included in the dataset. The repertoires were released in a freely available public database intended as a resource for research on the immune response to SARS-CoV-2. Samples were obtained from the ongoing ImmuneRACE study (first 160 participants) and from 1,254 subjects provided by 6 global collaborators. Nearly every sample came with metadata listing a de-identified subject ID, COVID-19 status, age in years and sex. Where available, HLA class I and class II types were taken from metadata supplied by the sample provider and were not determined by assay-based typing. Beyond this particular receptor, the publication reports: Clinical and demographic metadata were provided uncurated, with the amount varying by source and participant.

The immunoSEQ Assay, a bias-controlled multiplex PCR, was used to amplify TCRbeta CDR3 regions from genomic DNA. Concerning the study's data processing: The number of nucleated cells in each sample was estimated by amplification of reference gene primers within the assay. To quantify the absolute abundance of each unique TCRbeta CDR3 rearrangement, sequence reads were collapsed and filtered. For each sample, productive Simpson clonality was calculated by taking the square root of Simpson's diversity index across productive rearrangements. In TCRdb, the immuneACCESS table is reduced to in-frame sequences with V and J assigned. These tables do not hold every clone; where another copy was compared, an unresolved V gene accounts for under half, and the others remain unexplained. That table is the source of V, J and clone size, and D and trimming were worked out from the DNA. This sample gives 200,000 to 300,000 clones in total; 80% to 90% of them show up just once. The ten largest clonotypes hold roughly 3.6% of the sample.

A remark on this clone: The antigen it binds to is not known. No base qualities exist here, and no much larger clone lies one base off it. Other DNA sequences in this specimen translate into the identical CDR3.

From the cysteine up to the phenylalanine, the CDR3 has a length of 15 residues. The only DNA kept is the CDR3, 45 bases in frame from the first base. After removal of 1 base from V and 1 base from J, the junction retains 1 base not matched to a gene. The germline V gene yields SGHAT for CDR1 and FQNNGV for CDR2. Collaborating institutions collected whole blood in K2EDTA tubes following their own protocols. For TCRbeta analysis, collaborators shipped samples as frozen whole blood, isolated PBMCs, or DNA extracted from either of those sample types. The chain was built from TRBV11-2 and TRBJ1-5; 7 bases in between match TRBD1. Sequenced material: peripheral blood. The sequence derives from a woman in her thirties or forties with acute or convalescent COVID-19. The nucleotides are TGTGCCAGCAGCTTAGGACAGGGAAGCAATCAGCCCCAGCATTTT. Its protein reads: CASSLGQGSNQPQHF.